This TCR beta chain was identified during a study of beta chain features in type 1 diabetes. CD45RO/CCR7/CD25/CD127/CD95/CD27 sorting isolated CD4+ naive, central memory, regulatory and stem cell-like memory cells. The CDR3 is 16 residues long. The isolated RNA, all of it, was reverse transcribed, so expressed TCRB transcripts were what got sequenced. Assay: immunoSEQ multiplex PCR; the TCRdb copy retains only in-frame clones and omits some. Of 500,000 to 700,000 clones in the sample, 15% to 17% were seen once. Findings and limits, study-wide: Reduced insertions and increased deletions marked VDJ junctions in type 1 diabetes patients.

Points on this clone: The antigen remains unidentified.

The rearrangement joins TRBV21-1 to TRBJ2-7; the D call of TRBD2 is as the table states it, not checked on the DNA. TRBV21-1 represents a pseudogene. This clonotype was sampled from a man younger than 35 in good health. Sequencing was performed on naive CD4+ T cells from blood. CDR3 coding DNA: TGTGCCAGCACCAACGTGAGTAAGCGGGGCTCCTACGAGCAGTACTTC. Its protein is CASTNVSKRGSYEQYF.